The 30 T cell receptor beta chains below all came from one sample that was sequenced in a study of blood T cell repertoires in COVID-19. The assay was immunoSEQ multiplex PCR, and TCRdb's table has in-frame clones only and misses some. The sample carries roughly 250,000 clones, around 87% recorded once. Sequencing input: PBMCs or T cells enriched from blood (not recorded which). The origin of the receptors is a woman aged 45-65 years who had recovered from COVID-19.

This clone came up once. This chain joins TRBV25-1 and TRBJ1-5; D is undetermined. Trimming pared 1 base from V and 1 base from J, leaving 5 bases between. Germline V gene lookup returns CDR1 MGHDK and CDR2 SYGVNS. This CDR3 is 14 amino acids long. The CDR3 sequence is CASSEFGSNQPQHF. For the CDR3, the DNA is TGTGCCAGCAGTGAATTTGGCAGCAATCAGCCCCAGCATTTT.

The V and J genes are TRBV28 and TRBJ2-3, with TRBD2 identical over 7 bases. Trimming took 5 bases from V and 6 from J; bases not matched to a gene: 17. Germline values: CDR1 MDHEN, CDR2 SYDVKM. The CDR3 is 17 amino acids. CDR3 coding DNA: TGTGCCAGCAGTCAAGGCGGGCTAGCGGATCGGGGGGATACGCAGTATTTT. Translation gives CASSQGGLADRGDTQYF.

The rearrangement joins TRBV25-1 to TRBJ2-7; 7 nucleotides match TRBD2. The germline V gene has CDR1 MGHDK and CDR2 SYGVNS. CDR3 length equals 16 residues. V lost 1 base to trimming and J lost 5 bases; unmatched junction nucleotides: 11. The CDR3 loop is CASSELVGGPGNEQYF. For the CDR3, the DNA is TGTGCCAGCAGTGAATTGGTGGGAGGGCCAGGAAACGAGCAGTACTTC.

The sample holds a few counts of this clone. This chain connects TRBV6-4 to TRBJ1-1, with 10 bases that match TRBD1. Germline assignment: CDR1 MRHNA and CDR2 SNTAGT. J was trimmed by 4 bases and V by 2 bases; bases with no gene match: 1. This CDR3 spans 14 amino acids. The CDR3 loop reads CASSDGTGATEAFF. The CDR3 coding sequence is TGTGCCAGCAGTGACGGGACAGGGGCCACTGAAGCTTTCTTT.

V and J are TRBV2 and TRBJ2-7; 14 nucleotides match TRBD2. Unmatched junction bases numbered 2, after V lost 4 bases and J lost 6 bases. This CDR3 spans 14 amino acids. Looked up from germline, CDR1 is SNHLY and CDR2 is FYNNEI. CDR3 in amino acids: CASSGTSGRREQYF. CDR3 DNA: TGTGCCAGCAGTGGGACTAGCGGGAGGCGCGAGCAGTACTTC.

The rearrangement links TRBV7-3 to TRBJ2-1; maybe TRBD2 (5 bases). The CDR3 is made up of 15 amino acids. The V gene lost 6 bases and the J gene lost 6 bases, with 18 bases spanning the gap. Germline CDR1 and CDR2: SGHTA and FQGTGA. The CDR3 DNA follows: TGTGCCAGCAGTAAGGCCCCCCGGGGTATCAATGAGCAGTTCTTC. It specifies CASSKAPRGINEQFF.

V is TRBV5-1 and J is TRBJ2-1, with 8 bases fitting TRBD2. Per the germline V gene, CDR1 is SGHRS and CDR2 is YFSETQ. The CDR3 consists of 16 residues. V dropped 3 bases and J dropped 5; count of bases not matched to a gene: 10. CDR3 residues: CASSSVSGLANNEQFF. In DNA, the CDR3 is TGCGCCAGCAGCTCGGTGAGCGGACTAGCTAACAATGAGCAGTTCTTC.

The rearrangement links TRBV28 to TRBJ1-2, with 7 bases lining up with TRBD1. The V and J ends lost 5 bases and 2 bases, in that order; junction bases with no gene match: 8. The germline gives CDR1 MDHEN, CDR2 SYDVKM. CDR3 size: 15 residues. CDR3: CASSIIGGANYGYTF. The CDR3 nucleotides read TGTGCCAGCAGTATCATAGGGGGCGCCAACTATGGCTACACCTTC.

This clone has just one count. The same CDR3 is also encoded by other DNA sequences in this sample. This chain links TRBV30 with TRBJ1-5; TRBD1 matches 9 bases. This CDR3 comprises 13 residues. CDR1 and CDR2 from the germline V gene are GTSNPN and SVGIG (reference sequence). Trimming took 3 bases from V and 4 from J; bases not matched to a gene: 1. Here the CDR3 reads CAWSGQGNQPQHF. Written as DNA, the CDR3 is TGTGCCTGGAGCGGACAGGGGAATCAGCCCCAGCATTTT.

The chain combines TRBV5-1 with TRBJ1-6; TRBD1 matches at 8 bases. Germline trimming cut 5 bases from V and 9 bases from J; bases unmatched to any gene: 16. CDR3 length: 17 amino acids. Germline CDR1 reads SGHRS; CDR2 reads YFSETQ. The CDR3 DNA sequence: TGCGCCAGCAGTCGTGGGGCCGGCGGGACAGGAGGTTCACCCCTCCACTTT. Translation gives CASSRGAGGTGGSPLHF.

This clone was seen only once. The chain couples TRBV5-1 to TRBJ1-5; D gene ambiguous. Germline V gene sequence: CDR1 SGHRS, CDR2 YFSETQ. The V end was cut by 0 bases, the J end by 7 bases, with 8 bases between. The CDR3 loop spans 13 amino acids. The CDR3 region has the DNA TGCGCCAGCAGCTTGGGTTTTGGCCAGCCCCAGCATTTT. Translating gives CASSLGFGQPQHF.

The chain couples TRBV20-1 to TRBJ2-5; no reliable D call. Trimming took off 5 bases at V and 5 bases at J, with 6 bases between the two ends. Per germline, CDR1 DFQATT and CDR2 SNEGSKA (reference sequence). The CDR3 spans 10 residues. In nucleotides, the CDR3 is TGCAGTGCTTCCTCCGAGACCCAGTACTTC. Translation: CSASSETQYF.

The chain combines TRBV7-3 with TRBJ2-5, with 10 bases aligning to TRBD2. V was pared by 2 bases and J by 7 bases, with 16 bases of the junction left unmatched. This CDR3 comprises 18 residues. CDR1 and CDR2 (germline): SGHTA, FQGTGA. The chain's CDR3 is CASSLYARTSGVEGTQYF. The DNA of the CDR3 is TGTGCCAGCAGCTTATACGCCCGGACTAGCGGCGTTGAGGGGACCCAGTACTTC.

The V call is TRBV18, the J call TRBJ1-1; possible D gene TRBD1, 5 bases. Germline lookup yields CDR1 KGHSH and CDR2 LQKENI. Between the trimmed V and J ends, which lost 1 base and 3 bases, there was a span of 9 bases. The CDR3 consists of 14 residues. CDR3 sequence: CASSPHQGDTEAFF. As DNA, the CDR3 is TGTGCCAGCTCACCACATCAGGGTGACACTGAAGCTTTCTTT. Full variable domain (rest looked up from reference TRBV18 and TRBJ1-1): NAGVMQNPRHLVRRRGQEARLRCSPMKGHSHVYWYRQLPEEGLKFMVYLQKENIIDESGMPKERFSAEFPKEGPSILRIQQVVRGDSAAYFCASSPHQGDTEAFFGQGTRLTVV.

The V call is TRBV7-6, the J call TRBJ2-7; possibly TRBD1 for D (5 bases). V lost 3 bases and J 3 bases, leaving 12 bases between the germline ends. CDR3 length equals 14 residues. Germline V gives CDR1 SGHVS, CDR2 FNYEAQ. CDR3 amino acids: CASSFKQESYEQYF. The CDR3 coding sequence is TGTGCCAGCAGCTTTAAACAGGAGAGCTACGAGCAGTACTTC.

The V call is TRBV21-1, the J call TRBJ2-3; the D call TRBD2 from the table was never checked on the DNA. TRBV21-1 is a known pseudogene. The CDR3 sequence is 21 residues long. The CDR3 coding sequence is TGTGCCAGCAGCCCCCCCCTAACTAGCGGGAGTGGTACGGCCCCCACAGATACGCAGTATTTT. As protein: CASSPPLTSGSGTAPTDTQYF.

Regarding this clone: The same CDR3 can be traced to other DNA sequences in this sample. The chain links TRBV28 to TRBJ1-2; D remains unclear. Germline V gene data show CDR1 as MDHEN and CDR2 as SYDVKM. V lost 3 bases to trimming and J lost 4 bases, with 6 bases between them. The CDR3 is made up of 12 amino acids. This CDR3 is CASSLGSYGYTF. The CDR3 bases are TGTGCCAGCAGTTTGGGCAGCTATGGCTACACCTTC.

This clone occurred a few times. V usage is TRBV6-2 or TRBV6-3 and J usage is TRBJ2-7, with 9 nucleotides matching TRBD2. Trimming at V came to 4 bases and at J to 2 bases, leaving 6 bases not matched to a gene. Looked up from germline, CDR1 is MNHEY and CDR2 is SVGEGT. The CDR3 runs 15 residues. CDR3 residues: CASSLETSGAYEQYF. DNA of the CDR3: TGTGCCAGCAGTTTAGAGACTAGCGGAGCCTACGAGCAGTACTTC.

The chain recombines TRBV28 with TRBJ2-1; D unresolved. Germline V gene sequence: CDR1 MDHEN, CDR2 SYDVKM. V shed 2 bases and J shed 8 bases, with 13 bases lying between them. The CDR3 totals 14 residues. CDR3 amino acids: CASSLVNGFDEQFF. As DNA, the CDR3 is TGTGCCAGCAGTTTAGTGAACGGGTTTGATGAGCAGTTCTTC.

This clone was seen a single time. The CDR3 sequence: CASSDGAGGPGDTQYF. CDR3 in DNA: TGTGCCAGCAGCGATGGAGCGGGAGGGCCGGGAGATACGCAGTATTTT. The chain carries TRBV7-3 and TRBJ2-3; 10 bases are shared with TRBD2. CDR3 size: 16 residues. V lost 5 bases to trimming and J lost 5 bases; unmatched junction nucleotides: 10. Germline CDR1 is SGHTA and CDR2 is FQGTGA.

The chain links TRBV2 to TRBJ2-7, with 8 bases lining up with TRBD1. With V trimmed by 6 bases and J by 6 bases, 4 bases remained unmatched. The CDR3 has 12 amino acids. The germline V gene encodes CDR1 SNHLY and CDR2 FYNNEI. The CDR3 DNA is TGTGCCAGCAGCGGACAGGGCAGCGAGCAGTACTTC. The encoded protein is CASSGQGSEQYF. Together with reference TRBV2 and TRBJ2-7, the CDR3 gives the full variable domain: EPEVTQTPSHQVTQMGQEVILRCVPISNHLYFYWYRQILGQKVEFLVSFYNNEISEKSEIFDDQFSVERPDGSNFTLKIRSTKLEDSAMYFCASSGQGSEQYFGPGTRLTVT.

The sample holds one count of this clone. This rearrangement joins TRBV3-1 (or the pseudogene TRBV3-2) to TRBJ2-2; D possibly corresponds to TRBD1 (5 bases). Deletions cut 0 bases from V and 2 bases from J, with 22 bases between. Germline V lookup: CDR1 LGHDT, CDR2 YNNKEL (reference sequence). There are 20 residues in the CDR3. CDR3 in amino acids: CASSQDPGHTKGVNTGELFF. DNA for the CDR3: TGTGCCAGCAGCCAAGATCCCGGACACACAAAAGGGGTCAACACCGGGGAGCTGTTTTTT.

The DNA for the CDR3 is TGTGCCACCAGCGCCCTTCGAGGTGATCAGCCCCAGCATTTT. It is translated as CATSALRGDQPQHF. The chain couples TRBV15 to TRBJ1-5, with unresolved D. Germline CDR1 and CDR2: LNHNV and YYDKDF (reference sequence). The CDR3 spans 14 residues. Trimming shortened V by 5 bases and J by 5 bases, and 13 bases separated the two germline ends.

This chain joins TRBV29-1 and TRBJ2-5, with 10 bases that match TRBD1. This CDR3 contains 14 residues. In germline, CDR1 is SQVTM, CDR2 ANQGSEA. Germline trimming cut 5 bases from V and 0 bases from J; bases unmatched to any gene: 3. The CDR3 DNA is TGCAGCGTTAATGGACAGGGGGACCAAGAGACCCAGTACTTC. This encodes CSVNGQGDQETQYF. Full variable domain (rest looked up from reference TRBV29-1 and TRBJ2-5): SAVISQKPSRDICQRGTSLTIQCQVDSQVTMMFWYRQQPGQSLTLIATANQGSEATYESGFVIDKFPISRPNLTFSTLTVSNMSPEDSSIYLCSVNGQGDQETQYFGPGTRLLVL.

This clone showed up just a few times. The chain joins TRBV7-8 to TRBJ1-2; D perhaps matches TRBD1 (5 bases). V shed 3 bases and J shed 2 bases, with 19 bases lying between them. The CDR3 extends over 17 amino acids. Per the germline V gene, CDR1 is SGHVS and CDR2 is FQNEAQ. The CDR3 sequence: CASSLVVSSSGNYGYTF. The CDR3 DNA reads TGTGCCAGCAGCTTGGTAGTTTCTAGTTCAGGGAACTATGGCTACACCTTC.

The chain is built from TRBV9 and TRBJ2-1; 11 bases are shared with TRBD2. There are 15 residues in the CDR3. CDR1 is SGDLS and CDR2 is YYNGEE in the germline V gene. After removal of 0 bases from V and 6 bases from J, the junction contained 2 bases not matched to a gene. The CDR3 region has the DNA TGTGCCAGCAGCGTAGTAGCGGGAGGGACCAATGAGCAGTTCTTC. Protein: CASSVVAGGTNEQFF. Combining the CDR3 with reference TRBV9 and TRBJ2-1 gives the whole variable domain DSGVTQTPKHLITATGQRVTLRCSPRSGDLSVYWYQQSLDQGLQFLIQYYNGEERAKGNILERFSAQQFPDLHSELNLSSLELGDSALYFCASSVVAGGTNEQFFGPGTRLTVL.

The chain carries TRBV27 and TRBJ1-4; 8 nucleotides line up with TRBD1. Germline lookup yields CDR1 MNHEY and CDR2 SMNVEV (reference sequence). The V gene end was trimmed by 8 bases and the J gene end by 7 bases; junction bases not matched to a gene: 6. The CDR3 contains 13 residues. CDR3 region: CASGTGGIEKLFF. Here the CDR3 DNA reads TGTGCCAGCGGGACAGGCGGGATTGAAAAACTGTTTTTT.

This sequence joins TRBV7-2 and TRBJ2-7, with TRBD2 matching over 10 bases. The CDR3 runs 15 residues. Per germline, CDR1 SGHTA and CDR2 FQGNSA. Trimming took 4 bases from V and 4 from J; bases not matched to a gene: 7. The CDR3 reads CASSSRLAGPYEQYF. The CDR3 DNA follows: TGTGCCAGCAGCTCGAGACTAGCGGGCCCATACGAGCAGTACTTC.

The J gene is TRBJ2-1, the V gene TRBV7-2; 13 bases agree with TRBD2. CDR1 and CDR2 from the germline V gene are SGHTA and FQGNSA. The CDR3 covers 17 residues. With V trimmed by 2 bases and J by 8 bases, 9 bases remained unmatched. CDR3 amino acids: CASSLTLSGLAGHEQFF. The DNA for the CDR3 is TGTGCCAGCAGCTTAACCCTGTCGGGACTAGCGGGACATGAGCAGTTCTTC.

This clone was detected once. J is TRBJ1-4 and V is TRBV2; tentative D call: TRBD1 (5 bases). Deletions cut 5 bases from V and 0 bases from J, with 10 bases between. Germline CDR1 and CDR2: SNHLY and FYNNEI. The CDR3 loop spans 15 amino acids. CDR3 nucleotide sequence: TGTGCCAGCAGTTCAATAGGGGCAACTAATGAAAAACTGTTTTTT. Translating gives CASSSIGATNEKLFF.